The clone carrying this TCR beta chain turned up a few times. Its antigen remains unidentified. At one of its ends the junction is not consistent with the germline gene, which may arise from a read error. There were TCR beta CDR3 regions amplified from RNA transcripts. Researchers ran a first-round RT-PCR on the TCR CDR3 using the HTBI primer set. TCRdb recomputed calls from the multiplex PCR reads with MiXCR, one row per CDR3 protein. This table has under 400,000 distinct CDR3 sequences, roughly 14% appearing once. This sample was taken from a study of T cells in Graves' hyperthyroidism and ophthalmopathy. The CDR3 contains 14 residues. CDR1 and CDR2 (germline): SGHNT, YYREEE (reference sequence). Broader study findings: Blood also showed most of the thyroid clonotypes that were expanded above 0.001.

Diagnoses were established using clinical symptoms, serum thyroxine and TRAb, thyroid ultrasound and orbital computed tomography. This chain links TRBV5-4 with TRBJ1-3, with D unclear. Sample: blood. This receptor was taken from a woman aged 18-29 years with Graves' hyperthyroidism that later progressed to Graves' ophthalmopathy. CDR3 DNA: TGTGCCAGCAGCCCCACACCGGCTGGAGACACCATATATTTT. Its protein is CASSPTPAGDTIYF.